The rows below give T cell receptor beta chains drawn from one sample of a study of cytomegalovirus exposure and HLA in healthy donors. The data were produced by immunoSEQ multiplex PCR, yet TCRdb's version contains in-frame clones alone and is incomplete. This sample has about 120,000 clones, with roughly three fifths found just once. The sample was PBMCs. The receptors here all came from a middle-aged man in good health and CMV-seropositive. Each CDR3 is given with its conserved first and last residue. The D gene is left open where the match is weak. The size entry is marked missing in some rows and otherwise reads once, few, many or a size class.

abundance	v_gene	j_gene	d_gene	CDR3aa	CDR3nt
-	TRBV30	TRBJ1-3	TRBD1	CASYRGGNTIYF	TGTGCCAGCTACAGGGGCGGAAACACCATATATTTT
-	TRBV5-1	TRBJ2-5	TRBD1	CASSLRYRGMNQETQYF	TGCGCCAGCAGCTTGCGATACAGGGGAATGAACCAAGAGACCCAGTACTTC
few	TRBV9	TRBJ2-7	TRBD1	CASSPGTGFFYEQYF	TGTGCCAGCAGCCCTGGGACAGGGTTTTTCTACGAGCAGTACTTC
few	TRBV5-4	TRBJ2-5	-	CASSGTGSWETQYF	TGTGCCAGCAGCGGCACAGGGAGCTGGGAGACCCAGTACTTC
-	TRBV7-8	TRBJ2-7	TRBD1	CASSPWTGVTGEQYF	TGTGCCAGCAGCCCGTGGACAGGGGTAACGGGGGAGCAGTACTTC
-	TRBV6-5	TRBJ1-3	-	CASSYSHPGNTIYF	TGTGCCAGCAGTTATAGTCATCCGGGAAACACCATATATTTT
few	TRBV19	TRBJ2-2	TRBD1	CASSIKDRGGPGELFF	TGTGCCAGTAGTATAAAGGACAGGGGAGGTCCCGGGGAGCTGTTTTTT
-	TRBV2	TRBJ1-6	-	CASSLTGTDNSPLHF	TGTGCCAGCAGTTTGACAGGAACGGATAATTCACCCCTCCACTTT
-	TRBV5-5	TRBJ2-1	TRBD1	CASSPIQGRYNEQFF	TGTGCCAGCAGCCCGATACAGGGGCGATACAATGAGCAGTTCTTC
-	TRBV19	TRBJ1-5	TRBD1	CASNEGTGGNQPQHF	TGTGCCAGTAACGAAGGGACAGGGGGAAATCAGCCCCAGCATTTT
few	TRBV15	TRBJ2-7	TRBD2	CATSRVASGSHEQYF	TGTGCCACCAGCAGAGTGGCTAGCGGGAGCCACGAGCAGTACTTC
-	TRBV7-2	TRBJ2-1	TRBD2	CASSKSGRPNEQFF	TGTGCCAGCAGCAAAAGCGGGAGACCGAATGAGCAGTTCTTC
-	TRBV2	TRBJ2-3	TRBD1	CASSGLGQGRDTQYF	TGTGCCAGCAGTGGGCTGGGACAGGGGAGAGATACGCAGTATTTT
-	TRBV5-1	TRBJ2-5	TRBD1	CASSLPGGTPETQYF	TGCGCCAGCAGCTTACCAGGGGGTACCCCCGAGACCCAGTACTTC
-	TRBV7-2	TRBJ2-7	-	CASSFEVSYEQYF	TGTGCCAGCAGCTTCGAGGTTTCCTACGAGCAGTACTTC
-	TRBV4-2	TRBJ1-1	TRBD1	CASSQETGGFSSDTEAFF	TGTGCCAGCAGCCAAGAAACAGGGGGTTTTTCGTCGGACACTGAAGCTTTCTTT
-	TRBV5-1	TRBJ1-2	TRBD1	CASSLQGADGYTF	TGCGCCAGCAGCTTACAGGGGGCGGATGGCTACACCTTC
-	TRBV2	TRBJ2-3	-	CASSGWSSTDTQYF	TGTGCCAGCAGTGGCTGGAGCAGCACAGATACGCAGTATTTT
-	TRBV10-3	TRBJ2-1	TRBD2	CAIRTPPSGGDEQFF	TGTGCCATCAGGACCCCCCCTAGCGGGGGCGATGAGCAGTTCTTC
few	TRBV6-1	TRBJ1-5	TRBD1	CASSVGGGTGIQPQHF	TGTGCCAGCAGTGTCGGGGGGGGGACAGGGATTCAGCCCCAGCATTTT
-	TRBV11-1	TRBJ1-1	-	CASKRGMITEAFF	TGTGCCAGCAAGAGAGGGATGATCACTGAAGCTTTCTTT
-	TRBV7-9	TRBJ2-1	TRBD2	CASSPRGLAFNEQFF	TGTGCCAGCAGCCCTAGGGGACTAGCGTTTAATGAGCAGTTCTTC
few	TRBV19	TRBJ2-7	-	CASSIQGYEQYF	TGTGCCAGTAGTATTCAGGGCTACGAGCAGTACTTC
once	TRBV6-5	TRBJ2-3	TRBD2	CASRGRGGAVDTQYF	TGTGCCAGCAGGGGCCGCGGGGGGGCTGTGGATACGCAGTATTTT
few	TRBV13	TRBJ2-2	TRBD1	CASSEMTGANTGELFF	TGTGCCAGCAGCGAAATGACAGGGGCGAACACCGGGGAGCTGTTTTTT
-	TRBV6-5	TRBJ2-3	TRBD2	CASSLRLAGGDTQYF	TGTGCCAGCAGTCTTAGACTAGCGGGAGGAGATACGCAGTATTTT
-	TRBV2	TRBJ2-5	-	CASSTYGFQETQYF	TGTGCCAGCAGCACCTACGGGTTCCAAGAGACCCAGTACTTC
-	TRBV7-2	TRBJ2-3	TRBD2	CASSSSGRGGTDTQYF	TGTGCCAGCAGCTCAAGCGGGAGAGGGGGCACAGATACGCAGTATTTT
few	TRBV4-2	TRBJ2-1	TRBD2	CASSQARGLAGGNEQFF	TGTGCCAGCAGCCAAGCCCGAGGACTAGCGGGGGGCAATGAGCAGTTCTTC
few	TRBV2	TRBJ2-3	TRBD2	CASSEALPTLAGRNTDTQYF	TGTGCCAGCAGTGAAGCGCTACCCACCTTAGCGGGGAGGAACACAGATACGCAGTATTTT
-	TRBV29-1	TRBJ2-3	TRBD2	CSVRTSGSDTQYF	TGCAGCGTGAGGACTAGCGGTTCAGATACGCAGTATTTT
-	TRBV19	TRBJ1-5	-	CASSARTVISNQPQHF	TGTGCCAGTAGCGCCAGGACAGTGATTAGCAATCAGCCCCAGCATTTT
once	TRBV15	TRBJ2-5	TRBD1	CATSRGAGGAYMAETQYF	TGTGCCACCAGCAGAGGGGCAGGGGGCGCCTATATGGCAGAGACCCAGTACTTC
-	TRBV28	TRBJ1-2	-	CASSSPGPRTYGYTF	TGTGCCAGCAGTTCTCCTGGGCCCAGAACCTATGGCTACACCTTC
-	TRBV7-9	TRBJ1-5	-	CASSLVEGQPQHF	TGTGCCAGCAGCTTAGTCGAGGGTCAGCCCCAGCATTTT
-	TRBV7-9	TRBJ1-6	TRBD1	CASSLENRGEYNSPLHF	TGTGCCAGCAGCTTAGAGAACAGGGGCGAGTATAATTCACCCCTCCACTTT
-	TRBV7-2	TRBJ2-2	TRBD2	CASSPWTRLPGELFF	TGTGCCAGCAGCCCGTGGACTAGACTTCCCGGGGAGCTGTTTTTT
-	TRBV19	TRBJ2-3	-	CASSIGAFNTDTQYF	TGTGCCAGTAGTATAGGAGCGTTTAACACAGATACGCAGTATTTT
-	TRBV2	TRBJ2-5	TRBD2	CASSGGAGGQETQYF	TGTGCCAGCAGTGGGGGAGCGGGGGGGCAAGAGACCCAGTACTTC
few	TRBV10-3	TRBJ1-1	-	CAISEGNTEAFF	TGTGCCATCAGTGAGGGCAACACTGAAGCTTTCTTT
few	TRBV28	TRBJ2-3	TRBD2	CASRGDGTSGNTDTQYF	TGTGCCAGCAGGGGCGACGGGACTAGCGGTAACACAGATACGCAGTATTTT
-	TRBV2	TRBJ2-3	TRBD2	CASSEPAGDTDTQYF	TGTGCCAGCAGCGAGCCGGCGGGGGACACAGATACGCAGTATTTT
few	TRBV19	TRBJ1-2	-	CASSSEGVNYGYTF	TGTGCCAGTAGTAGTGAGGGGGTTAACTATGGCTACACCTTC